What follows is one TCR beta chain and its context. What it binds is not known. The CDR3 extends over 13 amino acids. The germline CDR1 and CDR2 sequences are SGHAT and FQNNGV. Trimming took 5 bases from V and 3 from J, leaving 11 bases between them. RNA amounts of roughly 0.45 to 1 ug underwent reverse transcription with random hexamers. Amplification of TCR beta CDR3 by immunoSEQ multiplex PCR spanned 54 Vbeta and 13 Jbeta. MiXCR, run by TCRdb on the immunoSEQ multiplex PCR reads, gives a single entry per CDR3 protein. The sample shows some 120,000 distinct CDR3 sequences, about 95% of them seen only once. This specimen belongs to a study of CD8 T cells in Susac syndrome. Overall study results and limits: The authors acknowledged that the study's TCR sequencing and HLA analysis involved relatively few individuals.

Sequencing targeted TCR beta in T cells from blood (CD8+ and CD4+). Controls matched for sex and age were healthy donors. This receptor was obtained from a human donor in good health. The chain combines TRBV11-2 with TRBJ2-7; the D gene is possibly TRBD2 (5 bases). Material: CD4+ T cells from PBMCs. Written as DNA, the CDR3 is TGTGCCAGCAGCGGCCGACTAATCTACGAGCAGTACTTC. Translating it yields CASSGRLIYEQYF.